Below are 7 T cell receptor beta chains sequenced from a single sample in a study of vaccination effects on CD4 cells after COVID-19. The antigens these receptors bind are not known. The culture ran for around nine days, and then CD4+ T cells were isolated. Only in-frame clones appear in the TCRdb table, and some are missing; sequencing was by immunoSEQ multiplex PCR. This sample has more than 45,000 clones, with 76% found just once. Source: CD4+ T cells from PBMCs cultured without peptide, taken before COVID-19 vaccination. These receptor sequences come from a human donor who had a prior SARS-CoV-2 infection.

This clone appeared a single time. The rearrangement uses TRBV6-4 and TRBJ2-7; weak D call: TRBD2 (6 bases). This CDR3 is built from 14 residues. Germline V lookup: CDR1 MRHNA, CDR2 SNTAGT. V gave up 6 bases and J gave up 2 bases, with 14 bases separating them. CDR3 coding DNA: TGTGCCAGCAGCAGGTTCCCGGGGGCCTACGAGCAGTACTTC. Translated, it gives CASSRFPGAYEQYF.

The chain recombines TRBV11-2 with TRBJ2-5; D may be TRBD2 (7 bases). The CDR3 spans 14 residues. The V gene lost 7 bases and the J gene lost 5 bases, with 17 bases spanning the gap. Germline loops: CDR1 SGHAT, CDR2 FQNNGV. CDR3 nucleotides: TGTGCCAGCACCCTCCGGGGGGCGGGGGAGACCCAGTACTTC. Protein sequence: CASTLRGAGETQYF.

This chain connects TRBV21-1 to TRBJ2-1; the D call TRBD2 from the table was never checked on the DNA. TRBV21-1 has pseudogene status. The CDR3 sequence is 15 residues long. Here the CDR3 reads CASSKEAGGPDEQFF. The CDR3 DNA sequence: TGTGCCAGCAGCAAAGAAGCGGGGGGGCCGGATGAGCAGTTCTTC.

The V and J genes are TRBV2 and TRBJ1-4; D is possibly TRBD1 (5 bases). The CDR3 consists of 13 residues. The germline V and J ends were trimmed by 6 bases and 8 bases, with 13 bases remaining between them. Germline V lookup: CDR1 SNHLY, CDR2 FYNNEI. CDR3 amino acids: CASSPRVAEKLFF. The DNA for the CDR3 is TGTGCCAGCAGCCCCAGGGTGGCCGAAAAACTGTTTTTT.

The V gene is TRBV19, the J gene TRBJ1-1, with a possible D match to TRBD1 (6 bases). Between the trimmed V and J ends, which lost 8 bases and 4 bases, there was a span of 11 bases. Germline V gene lookup returns CDR1 LNHDA and CDR2 SQIVND (reference sequence). The CDR3 consists of 12 residues. DNA of the CDR3: TGTGCCAGTGCGACCAGGGGCACTGAAGCTTTCTTT. Translating gives CASATRGTEAFF.

This clone was detected only a few times. DNA of the CDR3: TGTGCCAGCAGCTTGGTTCGCAGGGGGAACTATGGCTACACCTTC. Translating gives CASSLVRRGNYGYTF. This sequence joins TRBV5-4 and TRBJ1-2; 7 bases agree with TRBD1. The CDR3 contains 15 residues. V trimming: 0 bases; J trimming: 2 bases; junction bases outside the gene matches: 4. The germline V gene encodes CDR1 SGHNT and CDR2 YYREEE (reference sequence).

The V and J genes are TRBV27 and TRBJ2-5; 7 bases are shared with TRBD2. J lost 7 bases, V lost 8 bases, and 10 bases had no gene match. Germline V gene lookup returns CDR1 MNHEY and CDR2 SMNVEV (reference sequence). This CDR3 contains 13 residues. Here the CDR3 reads CASQLAPGGTQYF. The CDR3 DNA follows: TGTGCCAGCCAACTAGCGCCCGGAGGGACCCAGTACTTC.